Sequencing of this TCR beta chain was carried out in a study of memory CD4+ T cells and cytomegalovirus serostatus. This CDR3 spans 13 amino acids. Trimming pared 4 bases from V and 4 bases from J, leaving 11 bases between. Germline CDR1 is SGHTS and CDR2 is YDEGEE. In the original workflow: After removing out-of-frame reads, around 2,100,000 distinct TCRbeta sequences remained. Here immunoSEQ multiplex PCR was the method, and the copy in TCRdb shows in-frame clones only, minus some. From that table come the V and J calls and clone size; the DNA was used to work out D and trimming. The sample includes just under 95,000 clones, 75% to 85% seen only once; the top ten take around 3.6%. The sort gate was single viable CD3+CD4+CD8-CD45RO+ cells for memory CD4+ T cells.

The sequence was obtained from an adult in good health and CMV-seropositive. Sequencing input: memory CD4+ T cells from blood. The chain is built from TRBV5-8 and TRBJ1-1; maybe TRBD1 (6 bases). The CDR3 coding sequence is TGTGCCAGCAGCACCCTACAGGGCACTGAAGCTTTCTTT. Its protein product is CASSTLQGTEAFF.